The 18 T cell receptor delta chains listed next were all sequenced from one sample in a study of γδ T cells in repeated Plasmodium falciparum infection. Flow sorting of PBMC yielded separate Vgamma9/Vdelta2+ and Vdelta2-negative gammadelta T cell populations for bulk repertoire analysis. TCRdb applied CATT to the multiplex PCR reads for clone calling. The sample has 50,000 to 65,000 delta-chain clones; 1.7% are singletons. The sequenced material came from gamma-delta T cells from blood. The receptors originated from a pool of human donors (malaria-infected and uninfected, not separated).

In its sample, this clone was seen a few times. The translation of this DNA and the TCRdb protein of a much larger clone differ at residue 5, probably owing to a read error; the protein shown here is translated from the DNA. The chain couples TRDV1 to TRDJ1, with D hard to call. CDR1 is TSWWSYY and CDR2 is QGS in the germline V gene. Trimming took 4 bases from V and 0 from J, leaving 24 bases between them. The CDR3 loop spans 19 amino acids. The CDR3 reads CALGGLEQGYPMDTDKLIF. The CDR3 DNA reads TGTGCTCTTGGGGGATTGGAGCAAGGGTACCCAATGGACACCGATAAACTCATCTTT.

This clone has ten or more counts. TCRdb assigns this DNA the protein of a much larger clone, which departs from its translation at residue 9; this likely reflects a read error, and the protein shown comes from translating the DNA. The gene calls are TRDV1 and TRDJ1; D gene unclear. The CDR3 has 14 amino acids. Germline-derived CDR1 and CDR2 are TSWWSYY and QGS. V shed 2 bases and J shed 1 base, with 8 bases lying between them. The DNA for the CDR3 is TGTGCTCTTGGGGAAGTGGCCCCCACCGATAAACTCATCTTT. As protein: CALGEVAPTDKLIF.

This clone appeared a few times. A single base is all that separates this from a far larger clone, so a read error is likely. This sample also contains other DNA sequences that code for the same CDR3. V gene TRDV1 combines with J gene TRDJ1; TRDD3 matches at 9 bases. V was clipped by 3 bases and J by 2 bases; unmatched bases: 16. CDR3 length equals 19 residues. Germline V lookup: CDR1 TSWWSYY, CDR2 QGS. CDR3 sequence reads: CALGDNSYGGYRRTDKLIF. CDR3 DNA sequence: TGTGCTCTTGGGGACAACTCCTACGGGGGATACAGGAGGACCGATAAACTCATCTTT.

This clone was picked up a small number of times. The TCRdb protein, from a much larger clone, departs from this DNA's translation at residue 22, likely by read error; the protein shown derives from the DNA. The chain is built from TRDV1 and TRDJ1; 10 nucleotides agree with TRDD3. This CDR3 region has 26 residues. CDR1 TSWWSYY and CDR2 QGS come from the germline V gene. CDR3 DNA sequence: TGTGCTCTTGGGGAACTAGGAGTCAAAGGCTTTTCGACTGGGGGATTCTCACACCTGTACACCGGTAAACTCATCTTT. Its translation is CALGELGVKGFSTGGFSHLYTGKLIF.

This clone was recorded a few times. One base separates it from a far larger clone, so it is likely a read error. This sample includes further DNA sequences coding for the same CDR3. The gene calls are TRDV1 and TRDJ1, with a possible D match to TRDD3 (6 bases). The J gene was missing in TCRdb and was found by matching the end of the DNA to germline. This CDR3 has 23 amino acids. Germline-derived CDR1 and CDR2 are TSWWSYY and QGS. In DNA form, the CDR3 reads TGTGCTCTGGGGGAAAACCATAGCTCCTGGCGGTGGACGAGCGCTCTTTCGACCGGACGACTCATCTTT. It specifies CALGENHSSWRWTSALSTGRLIF.

The sample holds a few counts of this clone. The TCRdb protein, from a much larger clone, departs from this DNA's translation at residue 20, likely by read error; the protein shown derives from the DNA. The chain has TRDV1 and TRDJ1; 12 nucleotides align to TRDD3. TCRdb does not report a J gene; here it was assigned by matching the DNA to germline references. The trim removed 1 base at V and 0 bases at J, leaving 33 bases unmatched. CDR1 and CDR2 (germline): TSWWSYY, QGS. The CDR3 is 27 residues long. CDR3: CALGERSYPPPFLSGGYAGRYTDKLIF. In DNA, the CDR3 is TGTGCTCTTGGGGAACGATCCTACCCACCTCCCTTCCTTTCTGGGGGATACGCCGGGCGGTACACCGATAAACTCATCTTT.

On this clone itself: This DNA's translation and the protein TCRdb lists, from a much larger clone, do not match at residue 9, likely due to a read error; the protein shown is translated from the DNA. The V call is TRDV2, the J call TRDJ2; D ambiguous. TCRdb carries no J gene annotation; the J gene was assigned here by matching the DNA with germline. The germline CDR1 and CDR2 sequences are GEAIGNYY and EKD. The CDR3 spans 14 residues. CDR3 protein: CACDTGTLIAQLFF. CDR3 coding DNA: TGTGCCTGTGACACCGGAACTTTGATAGCACAACTCTTCTTT.

This clone was detected a few times. A far more abundant clone sits one base away, making this likely a read error. The identical CDR3 is also encoded by other nucleotide sequences in the sample. The chain links TRDV2 to TRDJ1; TRDD3 agrees at 10 bases. Assignment of the J gene here rests on matching the DNA to germline, because TCRdb gives none. V lost 0 bases to trimming and J lost 4 bases; unmatched junction nucleotides: 31. In germline, CDR1 is GEAIGNYY, CDR2 EKD. The CDR3 loop spans 24 amino acids. The CDR3 loop is CACDTGTGPTSSYWGMALGDKLIF. The CDR3 nucleotides are TGTGCCTGTGACACCGGTACAGGCCCTACCTCTTCGTACTGGGGGATGGCCTTGGGCGATAAACTCATCTTT.

This clone was detected a few times. A read error is the likely source, as a far larger clone sits one nucleotide away. Distinct nucleotide sequences in the sample also encode this CDR3. V gene TRDV1 combines with J gene TRDJ1; 8 bases are shared with TRDD3. This CDR3 has 23 residues. Germline V CDR1 and CDR2: TSWWSYY, QGS. Germline trimming cut 2 bases from V and 0 bases from J; bases unmatched to any gene: 26. In DNA, the CDR3 is TGTGCTCTTGGGGAAAAATCCACGTTCGGTCCCCTACTGGGGGCCAAGTACACCGATAAACTCATCTTT. Its protein product is CALGEKSTFGPLLGAKYTDKLIF.

For this clone: This DNA's translation and the protein TCRdb lists, from a much larger clone, do not match at residue 10, likely due to a read error; the protein shown is translated from the DNA. The J gene is TRDJ1, the V gene TRDV1; D is perhaps TRDD2 (5 bases). Germline V CDR1 and CDR2: TSWWSYY, QGS. There are 21 residues in the CDR3. Trimming pared 0 bases from V and 0 bases from J, leaving 26 bases between. Here the CDR3 reads CALGELLFAFVVPQYTDKLIF. The CDR3 DNA follows: TGTGCTCTTGGGGAACTACTATTCGCCTTCGTTGTTCCGCAGTACACCGATAAACTCATCTTT.

Concerning this clone: With only one base between it and a far larger clone, this is likely a read error. J is TRDJ1 and V is TRDV1; maybe TRDD3 (5 bases). TCRdb lists no J gene, so it was determined here by aligning the DNA to germline. This CDR3 is 18 amino acids long. CDR1 TSWWSYY and CDR2 QGS come from the germline V gene. The DNA of the CDR3 is TGTGCCCTTGGGGAACCCCCCACCGGTGGAACTTACACCGATAAACTCATCTTT. Translation gives CALGEPPTGGTYTDKLIF.

This clone was counted ten times or more. The likely explanation is a read error, given a far larger clone one base away. This sample includes further DNA sequences coding for the same CDR3. The rearrangement joins TRDV2 to TRDJ1; weak D call: TRDD3 (5 bases). The CDR3 length is 17 residues. Germline V gene data show CDR1 as GEAIGNYY and CDR2 as EKD. Trimming removed 4 bases from V and 3 bases from J, with 23 bases in between. The CDR3 protein is CACDRVPGVGSPDKLIF. The CDR3 region has the DNA TGTGCCTGTGATCGGGTTCCCGGGGTGGGGTCCCCCGATAAACTCATCTTT.

This clone was recorded a few times. This DNA's translation differs at residue 6 from TCRdb's protein, which comes from a much larger clone; a read error is likely, and the protein shown is translated from the DNA. The V call is TRDV1, the J call TRDJ1; 11 bases fit TRDD3. The J gene is absent in TCRdb and was assigned here via DNA matching to germline. Per the germline V gene, CDR1 is TSWWSYY and CDR2 is QGS. Trimming cost V 0 bases and J 3 bases; bases outside gene matches: 21. The CDR3 covers 22 residues. Here the CDR3 DNA reads TGTGCTCTTGGGGAACTCGTGAGGTCTTCCTACTGGGGGATAAAGGTGGCCGATAAACTCATCTTT. Translated, it gives CALGELVRSSYWGIKVADKLIF.

A note on this clone: This probably arose from a read error, given a far larger clone one base away. This CDR3 is also generated by other DNA sequences in the sample. The V and J genes are TRDV1 and TRDJ1, with D perhaps assigned TRDD2 or TRDD3 (7 bases each). The CDR3 covers 21 residues. Germline lookup yields CDR1 TSWWSYY and CDR2 QGS. The CDR3 region has the DNA TGCGCTCTTGGGGACCGTACTAAATTCCTACGTCCGGGATACAGTCCCGATAAACTCATCTTT. This encodes CALGDRTKFLRPGYSPDKLIF.

This clone has just a few counts. The rearrangement links TRDV1 to TRDJ1; TRDD2 might be the D (6 bases). Trimming pared 2 bases from V and 7 bases from J, leaving 32 bases between. This CDR3 has 20 residues. Germline V gives CDR1 TSWWSYY, CDR2 QGS. The CDR3 loop reads CALGESTFPLPQLYCCKLIF. CDR3 in DNA: TGTGCTCTTGGGGAATCTACCTTTCCCCTTCCACAGTTGTACTGCTGTAAACTCATCTTT.

Concerning this clone itself: The amino acid sequence in TCRdb belongs to a much larger clone and departs from this DNA's translation at residue 8, likely a sequencing read error; the sequence shown is translated from the DNA. This sequence joins TRDV1 and TRDJ1; unclear D gene. The CDR3 runs to 13 residues. V lost 7 bases and J 3 bases, leaving 12 bases between the germline ends. The germline V gene encodes CDR1 TSWWSYY and CDR2 QGS. This chain's CDR3 is CALVGAYPDKLIF. CDR3 DNA: TGTGCTCTTGTAGGCGCGTACCCCGATAAACTCATCTTT.

This clone has just a few counts. One base away lies a much larger clone, so this may be a sequencing read error. This CDR3 is also generated by other DNA sequences in the sample. V is TRDV1 and J is TRDJ1; TRDD3 matches 10 bases. Trimming removed 1 base from V and 8 bases from J; junction bases left unmatched: 40. Per germline, CDR1 TSWWSYY and CDR2 QGS. The CDR3 covers 26 residues. CDR3 amino acids: CALGERYPLYAVVAGGYFGRSLKLIF. Written as DNA, the CDR3 is TGTGCTCTTGGGGAACGGTACCCGCTCTACGCTGTAGTTGCTGGGGGATATTTCGGACGTAGCCTGAAACTCATCTTT.

In its sample, this clone was seen a few times. A read error likely explains why the TCRdb protein, taken from a much larger clone, differs from this DNA's translation at residue 3; the protein shown is translated from the DNA. The V call is TRDV1, the J call TRDJ1; 8 nucleotides match TRDD3. The J gene was missing in TCRdb and was found by matching the end of the DNA to germline. The germline V gene has CDR1 TSWWSYY and CDR2 QGS. The length of the CDR3 is 19 residues. The CDR3 region has the DNA TGTGCTCCTGGGGGACCACAAGGGGTGCCCCGTCTTGGAACCGATAAACTCATCTTT. Amino acids: CAPGGPQGVPRLGTDKLIF.